Described below is a single TCR beta chain sequence and its context. Its antigen is unidentified. The sample is drawn from a study of response to subunit inactivated influenza vaccine. General observations from the study: The authors offered the suggestion that each seasonal influenza vaccination recruits few new T cells.

This CDR3 is 16 amino acids long. TCRdb reanalysed the RT-PCR reads using MiXCR and keeps one entry per CDR3 protein. Of roughly 290,000 distinct CDR3 sequences listed, just over 20% were seen once; the top ten hold roughly 10%. V and J are TRBV21-1 and TRBJ2-5; TRBD1 is the table's D call and was not checked against the DNA. TRBV21-1 is a recognized pseudogene. The sequencing used PBMCs from blood, collected less than 22 months after vaccination. This sequence originates from a man aged 50 to 75 who received an inactivated influenza vaccine. The DNA of the CDR3 is TGTGCCAGCAAACCCCCAAGGCATATCGACCAAGAGACCCAGTACTTC. It translates to CASKPPRHIDQETQYF.